The 29 T cell receptor beta chains presented below share a single source sample, sequenced in a study of cytomegalovirus exposure and HLA in healthy donors. The PCR contained 60 Vbeta and 13 Jbeta primers. TCRdb keeps only in-frame clones here, not all; method: immunoSEQ multiplex PCR. Among under 110,000 clones listed, around 85% were seen once. Material for sequencing was PBMCs. The receptors were gathered from a man in his thirties or forties in good health and CMV-seronegative.

V and J are TRBV14 and TRBJ2-7; 14 bases match TRBD2. The V gene end was trimmed by 6 bases and the J gene end by 5 bases; junction bases not matched to a gene: 6. In germline, CDR1 is SGHDN, CDR2 FVKESK. This CDR3 comprises 15 residues. The CDR3 nucleotides read TGTGCCAGCAGTCGACTAGCGGGAGGGGGCCACGAGCAGTACTTC. Its translation is CASSRLAGGGHEQYF. Full variable domain (remainder filled in from reference TRBV14 and TRBJ2-7): EAGVTQFPSHSVIEKGQTVTLRCDPISGHDNLYWYRRVMGKEIKFLLHFVKESKQDESGMPNNRFLAERTGGTYSTLKVQPAELEDSGVYFCASSRLAGGGHEQYFGPGTRLTVT.

The J gene is TRBJ2-1, the V gene TRBV4-1, with 10 bases fitting TRBD1. The CDR3 runs to 15 residues. Germline V gene lookup returns CDR1 MGHRA and CDR2 YSYEKL. V lost 6 bases and J lost 4; bases outside the gene matches: 6. DNA of the CDR3: TGCGCCAGCAGACCCGGGACAGGGGCATACAATGAGCAGTTCTTC. Amino acid sequence: CASRPGTGAYNEQFF.

The chain joins TRBV10-3 to TRBJ2-7; tentatively, D is TRBD1 (5 bases). Trimming shortened V by 4 bases and J by 2 bases, and 15 bases separated the two germline ends. Germline V gene data show CDR1 as ENHRY and CDR2 as SYGVKD. The CDR3 runs to 15 residues. For the CDR3, the DNA is TGTGCCATCAGTGTAGTAGACAGTGCTACCTACGAGCAGTACTTC. Translation gives CAISVVDSATYEQYF.

The chain has TRBV7-9 and TRBJ2-2; possible D gene TRBD1, 6 bases. From germline, CDR1 is SEHNR and CDR2 FQNEAQ (reference sequence). Between the trimmed V and J ends, which lost 5 bases and 4 bases, there was a span of 11 bases. This CDR3 spans 14 amino acids. The CDR3 coding sequence is TGTGCCAGCAGCCCGGGACAAGTCACCGGGGAGCTGTTTTTT. It yields the protein CASSPGQVTGELFF. Full variable domain (remainder filled in from reference TRBV7-9 and TRBJ2-2): DTGVSQNPRHKITKRGQNVTFRCDPISEHNRLYWYRQTLGQGPEFLTYFQNEAQLEKSRLLSDRFSAERPKGSFSTLEIQRTEQGDSAMYLCASSPGQVTGELFFGEGSRLTVL.

The chain uses TRBV15 and TRBJ2-6, with 8 positions matching TRBD1. CDR3 length: 16 residues. The germline V gene encodes CDR1 LNHNV and CDR2 YYDKDF (reference sequence). J was trimmed by 3 bases and V by 7 bases; bases with no gene match: 8. CDR3 DNA: TGTGCCACCATTCGCAGGGGGCGCGGTGGGGCCAACGTCCTGACTTTC. Translation: CATIRRGRGGANVLTF.

This clone was detected only a few times. This chain connects TRBV6-6 to TRBJ1-2; 8 bases are shared with TRBD1. Germline V CDR1 and CDR2: MNHNY, SVGAGI (reference sequence). The CDR3 is 16 residues long. V was clipped by 3 bases and J by 3 bases; unmatched bases: 9. CDR3 coding DNA: TGTGCCAGCAGTTATGTAACAGGGGGTTGGGACTATGGCTACACCTTC. Protein sequence: CASSYVTGGWDYGYTF.

CDR3 region: CASNLVNNEQFF. The CDR3 DNA reads TGTGCCAGCAACCTAGTCAACAATGAGCAGTTCTTC. This chain joins TRBV7-9 and TRBJ2-1; D not resolved. V lost 7 bases to trimming and J lost 5 bases, with 9 bases between them. The CDR3 length is 12 residues. Germline values: CDR1 SEHNR, CDR2 FQNEAQ (reference sequence).

V and J are TRBV5-8 and TRBJ2-7, with 8 bases matching TRBD1. There are 12 residues in the CDR3. V dropped 8 bases and J dropped 3; count of bases not matched to a gene: 4. CDR1 is SGHTS, CDR2 YDEGEE, per germline. CDR3 region: CASGTGRYEQYF. In nucleotides, the CDR3 is TGTGCCAGTGGGACAGGCCGCTACGAGCAGTACTTC.

The chain uses TRBV4-3 and TRBJ2-5, with 10 bases lining up with TRBD1. J was trimmed by 5 bases and V by 5 bases; bases with no gene match: 5. This CDR3 has 14 residues. Germline V gene sequence: CDR1 LGHNA, CDR2 YSLEER. This CDR3 is CASSWWDRGETQYF. For the CDR3, the DNA is TGCGCCAGCAGCTGGTGGGACAGGGGCGAGACCCAGTACTTC.

This clone was detected only once. The chain carries TRBV2 and TRBJ2-1, with 12 bases matching TRBD2. V was pared by 4 bases and J by 0 bases, with 1 base of the junction left unmatched. The CDR3 is made up of 16 amino acids. The germline CDR1 and CDR2 sequences are SNHLY and FYNNEI. The CDR3 nucleotides are TGTGCCAGCAGTGGGACTAGCGGGGCCTCCTACAATGAGCAGTTCTTC. It yields the protein CASSGTSGASYNEQFF.

V gene TRBV23-1 combines with J gene TRBJ2-1, with 10 bases aligning to TRBD2. TRBV23-1 is filed as an ORF, its function uncertain. The CDR3 has 17 amino acids. Trimming took 2 bases from V and 4 from J; bases not matched to a gene: 8. The CDR3 is CASSQAYPGLAYNEQFF. The CDR3 nucleotides are TGCGCCAGCAGTCAAGCCTACCCGGGACTAGCGTACAATGAGCAGTTCTTC.

The V and J genes are TRBV30 and TRBJ1-4, with D unresolved. CDR1 is GTSNPN and CDR2 is SVGIG in the germline V gene (reference sequence). The V end lost 5 bases, the J end lost 7 bases, and 8 bases lay between the germline ends. The CDR3 length is 11 residues. The CDR3: CAWSQVEKLFF. CDR3 DNA sequence: TGTGCCTGGTCCCAGGTTGAAAAACTGTTTTTT.

The rearrangement joins TRBV5-4 to TRBJ1-1; weak D call: TRBD1 (5 bases). The ends were cut back, 9 bases at V and 1 base at J, with 10 bases in the middle. The CDR3 spans 12 residues. CDR1 SGHNT and CDR2 YYREEE come from the germline V gene (reference sequence). The CDR3 spells CAMGHQNTEAFF. In DNA form, the CDR3 reads TGTGCCATGGGGCACCAGAACACTGAAGCTTTCTTT. Combining the CDR3 with reference TRBV5-4 and TRBJ1-1 gives the whole variable domain ETGVTQSPTHLIKTRGQQVTLRCSSQSGHNTVSWYQQALGQGPQFIFQYYREEENGRGNFPPRFSGLQFPNYSSELNVNALELDDSALYLCAMGHQNTEAFFGQGTRLTVV.

This chain uses TRBV7-3 with TRBJ1-1; D gene unclear. The germline V and J ends were trimmed by 0 bases and 2 bases, with 4 bases remaining between them. CDR3 length: 13 residues. Germline CDR1 is SGHTA and CDR2 is FQGTGA. The CDR3: CASSLTRNTEAFF. The CDR3 bases are TGTGCCAGCAGCTTAACCAGAAACACTGAAGCTTTCTTT.

In this sample, this clone turned up a few times. The chain joins TRBV6-4 to TRBJ2-3; D is unresolved. Trimming shortened V by 8 bases and J by 6 bases, and 18 bases separated the two germline ends. The CDR3 is 14 amino acids. The germline CDR1 and CDR2 sequences are MRHNA and SNTAGT. The DNA for the CDR3 is TGTGCCAGCGCCGTCGGCCCCTCGGGTGATACGCAGTATTTT. Its protein product is CASAVGPSGDTQYF.

The rearrangement joins TRBV6-1 to TRBJ2-7, with 12 positions matching TRBD1. After removal of 9 bases from V and 6 bases from J, the junction contained 12 bases not matched to a gene. Germline V lookup: CDR1 MNHNS, CDR2 SASEGT. The CDR3 sequence is 15 residues long. CDR3 amino acids: CASSRDRGRGREQYF. CDR3 in DNA: TGTGCCAGTAGTAGGGACAGGGGGCGAGGTCGCGAGCAGTACTTC.

The J gene is TRBJ1-1, the V gene TRBV2; maybe TRBD1 (6 bases). Trimming cost V 8 bases and J 4 bases, with 14 bases left between them. Germline lookup yields CDR1 SNHLY and CDR2 FYNNEI. This CDR3 is 13 amino acids long. The CDR3 sequence is CASRDGGATEAFF. The CDR3 DNA reads TGTGCCAGCCGCGATGGGGGGGCCACTGAAGCTTTCTTT.

The chain employs TRBV9 and TRBJ1-1; D perhaps matches TRBD1 (5 bases). The CDR3 totals 13 residues. Germline V gives CDR1 SGDLS, CDR2 YYNGEE. Trimming pared 0 bases from V and 5 bases from J, leaving 8 bases between. The CDR3 DNA is TGTGCCAGCAGCGTAGGGGGGGAGACTGAAGCTTTCTTT. Protein: CASSVGGETEAFF. Drawing the rest from reference TRBV9 and TRBJ1-1, the complete variable domain is DSGVTQTPKHLITATGQRVTLRCSPRSGDLSVYWYQQSLDQGLQFLIQYYNGEERAKGNILERFSAQQFPDLHSELNLSSLELGDSALYFCASSVGGETEAFFGQGTRLTVV.

The genes are TRBV9 and TRBJ1-6; a weak D match, TRBD1 (5 bases). CDR3 length equals 16 residues. The V gene's germline CDR1 is SGDLS and CDR2 YYNGEE. Trimming took 2 bases from V and 1 from J, leaving 10 bases between them. This chain's CDR3 is CASSVHPGSYNSPLHF. The CDR3 coding sequence is TGTGCCAGCAGCGTCCATCCAGGGTCCTATAATTCACCCCTCCACTTT.

V is TRBV2 and J is TRBJ2-7; D is possibly TRBD2 (6 bases). The V gene lost 6 bases and the J gene lost 0 bases, with 15 bases spanning the gap. Germline CDR1 is SNHLY and CDR2 is FYNNEI. The CDR3 is made up of 15 amino acids. Here the CDR3 reads CASRIPGLSSYEQYF. The CDR3 coding sequence is TGTGCCAGCAGGATTCCGGGACTTAGCTCCTACGAGCAGTACTTC.

V and J are TRBV7-6 and TRBJ2-7, with TRBD1 matching 7 bases. The CDR3 loop spans 14 amino acids. The trim removed 5 bases at V and 3 bases at J, leaving 7 bases unmatched. CDR1 SGHVS and CDR2 FNYEAQ come from the germline V gene. The CDR3 bases are TGTGCCAGCAGCCCGGGACAGATCCTCTACGAGCAGTACTTC. Protein: CASSPGQILYEQYF.

V and J are TRBV29-1 and TRBJ2-3; D perhaps matches TRBD1 (6 bases). Trimming removed 4 bases at V and 2 bases at J, with 10 bases between. The CDR3 consists of 13 residues. Germline assignment: CDR1 SQVTM and CDR2 ANQGSEA. The CDR3: CSVGTVLTDTQYF. CDR3 coding DNA: TGCAGCGTTGGGACAGTACTCACAGATACGCAGTATTTT.

The rearrangement links TRBV5-1 to TRBJ1-1; 8 positions agree with TRBD1. The CDR3 consists of 14 residues. V shed 4 bases and J 1 base; nucleotides not matched to a gene: 3. Germline V gene data show CDR1 as SGHRS and CDR2 as YFSETQ. DNA of the CDR3: TGCGCCAGCAGCGGCGGGACAGGGAACACTGAAGCTTTCTTT. This encodes CASSGGTGNTEAFF.

This chain links TRBV5-6 with TRBJ2-5, with 7 bases lining up with TRBD2. Trimming cost V 3 bases and J 0 bases; bases outside gene matches: 8. This CDR3 comprises 16 residues. Looked up from germline, CDR1 is SGHDT and CDR2 is YYEEEE. CDR3 DNA sequence: TGTGCCAGCAGCTCCCTACCAGCGGGATACCAAGAGACCCAGTACTTC. As protein: CASSSLPAGYQETQYF.

The CDR3 reads CASSILLPGGTYEQYF. CDR3 sequence (DNA): TGTGCCAGCAGTATCCTCCTTCCGGGAGGTACCTACGAGCAGTACTTC. The chain is built from TRBV27 and TRBJ2-7; 7 nucleotides line up with TRBD2. Germline CDR1 reads MNHEY; CDR2 reads SMNVEV (reference sequence). The CDR3 consists of 16 residues. V shed 5 bases, J shed 2 bases, and the junction held 12 bases outside the gene matches.

The rearrangement joins TRBV5-1 to TRBJ2-5; 7 bases map to TRBD1. CDR1 and CDR2 (germline): SGHRS, YFSETQ. V lost 0 bases, J lost 5 bases, and 4 bases stayed unmatched. The CDR3 loop spans 14 amino acids. The CDR3 sequence: CASSLVRGRETQYF. Written as DNA, the CDR3 is TGCGCCAGCAGCTTGGTTAGGGGGCGGGAGACCCAGTACTTC.

The chain is built from TRBV28 and TRBJ2-7; D gene uncertain. CDR1 MDHEN and CDR2 SYDVKM come from the germline V gene. The CDR3 is 16 amino acids. Trimming left V 6 bases short and J 4 bases short, with 22 bases between. The CDR3 protein is CASSPMPGIKIYEQYF. CDR3 coding DNA: TGTGCCAGCAGCCCGATGCCGGGTATAAAGATATACGAGCAGTACTTC.

The chain recombines TRBV2 with TRBJ1-5; 9 bases are shared with TRBD1. Germline CDR1 reads SNHLY; CDR2 reads FYNNEI. The CDR3 runs to 13 residues. V lost 6 bases to trimming and J lost 12 bases; unmatched junction nucleotides: 9. The CDR3 reads CASSDGQGWLQHF. The CDR3 region has the DNA TGTGCCAGCAGCGACGGACAGGGGTGGCTCCAGCATTTT.

This clone has just a few counts. The gene calls are TRBV19 and TRBJ1-4; D unclear. The CDR3 is made up of 17 amino acids. CDR1 is LNHDA and CDR2 is SQIVND in the germline V gene (reference sequence). The V end lost 3 bases, the J end lost 4 bases, and 18 bases lay between the germline ends. This CDR3 is CASSMSKRIRYNEKLFF. The CDR3 nucleotides are TGTGCCAGTAGTATGTCAAAGCGGATTCGATATAATGAAAAACTGTTTTTT.